This passage covers 12 T cell receptor beta chains from one sample sequenced in a study of persistence of HIV-infected CD4 T cells. Sequencing used immunoSEQ version 4 in survey mode. The repertoire was sequenced with immunoSEQ multiplex PCR; TCRdb's copy has only in-frame clones and lacks some. The sample gives around 35,000 clones, less than 90% of which show up once; approximately 1.6% is in the top ten. Their antigens are not known. Lysates of CMV-infected fibroblasts at 9.5 to 10 ug/mL stimulated these cells. Sorted nonresponding memory CD4+ T cells were CD40L-negative, CD69-negative, CD45RO-high. Source: CD4+ T cells sorted from PBMCs after approximately 18-hour stimulation, taken from a patient who received antiretroviral therapy. These receptors all stem from an adult man with HIV who was CMV-seropositive.

This chain uses TRBV7-2 with TRBJ1-1, with D possibly being TRBD1 (5 bases). This CDR3 is built from 14 residues. V lost 5 bases and J 1 base, leaving 11 bases between the germline ends. CDR1 and CDR2 (germline): SGHTA, FQGNSA. The CDR3 DNA reads as TGTGCCAGCAGCCTCTTGAGGGGGAACACTGAAGCTTTCTTT. The encoded protein is CASSLLRGNTEAFF.

The J gene is TRBJ2-7, the V gene TRBV7-2; TRBD2 aligns across 8 bases. Germline V gives CDR1 SGHTA, CDR2 FQGNSA. J gave up 2 bases and V 5 bases, and 5 bases lay outside the gene matches. The CDR3 extends over 14 amino acids. CDR3 amino acids: CASSLAGGAYEQYF. The CDR3 DNA follows: TGTGCCAGCAGCCTTGCGGGGGGCGCCTACGAGCAGTACTTC.

The chain recombines TRBV28 with TRBJ2-1, with 7 positions matching TRBD2. Germline V gene sequence: CDR1 MDHEN, CDR2 SYDVKM. This CDR3 is built from 15 residues. V dropped 2 bases and J dropped 7; count of bases not matched to a gene: 8. The chain's CDR3 is CASSLPAGVPNEQFF. CDR3 coding DNA: TGTGCCAGCAGTTTACCGGCGGGGGTACCAAATGAGCAGTTCTTC.

The DNA for the CDR3 is TGCGCCAGCAGCCGATCTGGGGACGGACGAACCTACGAGCAGTACTTC. Translating gives CASSRSGDGRTYEQYF. The chain links TRBV4-1 to TRBJ2-7; possibly TRBD1 or TRBD2 for D (5 bases each). The germline gives CDR1 MGHRA, CDR2 YSYEKL. The ends were cut back, 4 bases at V and 2 bases at J, with 18 bases in the middle. The CDR3 runs 16 residues.

This rearrangement joins TRBV4-2 to TRBJ2-4, with unresolved D. The V end lost 1 base, the J end lost 0 bases, and 7 bases lay between the germline ends. The CDR3 spans 15 residues. Germline CDR1 is LGHNA and CDR2 is YNFKEQ. CDR3 region: CASSQAEEAKNIQYF. For the CDR3, the DNA is TGTGCCAGCAGCCAAGCGGAAGAAGCCAAAAACATTCAGTACTTC.

V gene TRBV28 combines with J gene TRBJ2-6, with unresolved D. CDR1 and CDR2 from the germline V gene are MDHEN and SYDVKM. The CDR3 length is 15 residues. V shed 4 bases and J shed 1 base, with 8 bases lying between them. In DNA form, the CDR3 reads TGTGCCAGCAGTTCCCCCGGTTCTGGGGCCAACGTCCTGACTTTC. Residues: CASSSPGSGANVLTF.

This chain uses TRBV19 with TRBJ2-6; 7 bases agree with TRBD1. CDR3 size: 17 residues. Germline V gene lookup returns CDR1 LNHDA and CDR2 SQIVND (reference sequence). Here the CDR3 reads CAASSHRGRSGANVLTF. CDR3 DNA: TGTGCGGCCTCGTCCCACAGGGGTCGCTCTGGGGCCAACGTCCTGACTTTC.

CDR3 DNA: TGTGCCAGCAGTTTTCGGGGACAGGCCTTAAATGAGCAGTTCTTC. It codes for CASSFRGQALNEQFF. V is TRBV28 and J is TRBJ2-1; 8 positions agree with TRBD1. CDR1 is MDHEN and CDR2 is SYDVKM in the germline V gene. The J segment lost 7 bases and the V segment lost 3 bases, leaving 8 bases of the junction unmatched. This CDR3 spans 15 amino acids.

The chain is built from TRBV28 and TRBJ2-5; 8 positions match TRBD2. With V trimmed by 1 base and J by 3 bases, 4 bases remained unmatched. Germline V gene lookup returns CDR1 MDHEN and CDR2 SYDVKM. The CDR3 sequence is 15 residues long. The CDR3 region has the DNA TGTGCCAGCAGTTTATTGAGCGGGGGAGAAGAGACCCAGTACTTC. This encodes CASSLLSGGEETQYF.

The rearrangement uses TRBV4-2 and TRBJ1-5; no reliable D call. The V end lost 5 bases, the J end lost 0 bases, and 11 bases lay between the germline ends. Looked up from germline, CDR1 is LGHNA and CDR2 is YNFKEQ. This CDR3 has 15 residues. The CDR3 coding sequence is TGTGCCAGCAGCTTTTACAGCGATAGCAATCAGCCCCAGCATTTT. It specifies CASSFYSDSNQPQHF.

The chain links TRBV6-5 to TRBJ1-2, with D maybe TRBD1 (6 bases). This CDR3 contains 13 residues. Germline lookup yields CDR1 MNHEY and CDR2 SVGAGI. Trimming stripped 2 bases from V and 2 bases from J, with 6 bases between. The DNA of the CDR3 is TGTGCCAGCAGTTACGGACAGAACTATGGCTACACCTTC. Translation gives CASSYGQNYGYTF.

The J gene is TRBJ2-7, the V gene TRBV12-5; the D is unclear. Per the germline V gene, CDR1 is LGHNT and CDR2 is FRNRAP. V was pared by 4 bases and J by 7 bases, with 8 bases between. This CDR3 spans 11 amino acids. The CDR3 DNA reads TGTGCTAGTGGTTACATGGTAGAGCAGTACTTC. It yields the protein CASGYMVEQYF.